Listed below are T cell receptor beta chains from one sample, sequenced in a study of post-analysis software for immune sequencing data. One entry per CDR3 protein results from TCRdb running MiXCR on the PCR reads. This sample has 750,000 to 950,000 distinct CDR3 sequences; approximately 53% occur once, and the top ten carry under 6%. Sequencing was carried out using blood. These receptors came from a girl under 18 with multiple sclerosis. The CDR3 runs from the conserved cysteine through the conserved F or W. A D gene is named only where the DNA matches it firmly. Clone size is stated in some rows and not others, as once, few, many or a class when expanded.

V gene	clone size	J gene	D gene	CDR3 DNA	CDR3 protein
TRBV7-3	NA	TRBJ2-1	TRBD2	TGTGCCAGCAGCTGGTCCGGGAGGGTCTCCGATGAGCAGTTCTTC	CASSWSGRVSDEQFF
TRBV7-9	few	TRBJ2-1	TRBD2	TGTGCCAGCAGCCCCCGAGGGGGGGGAACTAGCGGGGTAAATGAGCAGTTCTTC	CASSPRGGGTSGVNEQFF
TRBV20-1	NA	TRBJ1-2	NA	TGCAGTGCTAGAGGCCCAGGGGAGAGTGGCTACACCTTC	CSARGPGESGYTF
TRBV25-1	NA	TRBJ1-2	NA	TGTGCCAGCAGTGAGATGGCGGGCTACACCTTC	CASSEMAGYTF
TRBV4-1	NA	TRBJ2-1	NA	TGCGCCAGCAGCCATGACGACTTGACGATACGAGACAATGAGCAGTTCTTC	CASSHDDLTIRDNEQFF
TRBV5-1	few	TRBJ2-7	TRBD1	TGCGCCAGCAGCTTGCGGGGCAGGGGACAGGGGGCGCAAGAGCAGTACTTC	CASSLRGRGQGAQEQYF
TRBV29-1	NA	TRBJ2-3	NA	TGCAGCGTCGGGCCCGTAGATACGCAGTATTTT	CSVGPVDTQYF
TRBV5-5	NA	TRBJ2-2	NA	TGTGCCAGCAGCTCTGAACGGGCCGGGGAGCTGTTTTTT	CASSSERAGELFF
TRBV28	few	TRBJ1-4	NA	TGTGCCAGCAGTTTCAGTGGGGTAAGGGGTGAAAAACTGTTTTTT	CASSFSGVRGEKLFF
TRBV6-1	NA	TRBJ2-7	TRBD1	TGTGCCAGCAGTGAAACAGGGGGAGGTGAGCAGTACTTC	CASSETGGGEQYF
TRBV20-1	few	TRBJ2-7	NA	TGCAGTGCTAGAGACCCCCAATACTACGAGCAGTACTTC	CSARDPQYYEQYF
TRBV4-2	NA	TRBJ2-3	TRBD2	TGTGCCAGCAGCCATACCCTACCGGGGGAGGGCGGAGATACGCAGTATTTT	CASSHTLPGEGGDTQYF
TRBV10-3	NA	TRBJ2-6	TRBD1	TGTGCCATCAGCGGCAGGGGGCCTAGGACCTCTGGGGCCAACGTCCTGACTTTC	CAISGRGPRTSGANVLTF
TRBV29-1	NA	TRBJ2-1	TRBD2	TGCAGCCAGACTAGCGGGAGAAATGAGCAGTTCTTC	CSQTSGRNEQFF
TRBV6-2/TRBV6-3	NA	TRBJ2-3	NA	TGTGCCAGCGGATCTCTCCGGGGGTCTAGCACAGATACGCAGTATTTT	CASGSLRGSSTDTQYF
TRBV5-1	few	TRBJ2-1	NA	TGCGCCAGCAGCACCGTGAGCAGGAGGAGGGCCTACAATGAGCAGTTCTTC	CASSTVSRRRAYNEQFF
TRBV6-5	once	TRBJ1-4	NA	TGTGCCAGCAGTTATCGTGAAAAACTGTTTTTT	CASSYREKLFF
TRBV12-3/TRBV12-4	once	TRBJ2-2	TRBD1	TGTGCCAGCAGAAAAGGGCAGGGGGAGTCCGGGGAGCTGTTTTTT	CASRKGQGESGELFF
TRBV29-1	few	TRBJ1-2	NA	TGCAGCGTTAGCCAGCTTAACTATGGCTACACCTTC	CSVSQLNYGYTF
TRBV20-1	NA	TRBJ1-5	NA	TGCAGTGCTAGAGAGGGCCGAAATCAGCCCCAGCATTTT	CSAREGRNQPQHF
TRBV5-1	NA	TRBJ2-7	NA	TGCGCCAGCAGCTTGGAACGGCGCTACGAGCAGTACTTC	CASSLERRYEQYF
TRBV6-4	NA	TRBJ2-4	NA	TGTGCCAGCAGTGACCAGCCAGGTTCTGGTGAGCAGTACTTC	CASSDQPGSGEQYF
TRBV20-1	NA	TRBJ2-3	TRBD2	TGCAGTGCTAGAGTCCCTAGCGGGAACACAGATACGCAGTATTTT	CSARVPSGNTDTQYF
TRBV9	NA	TRBJ1-2	TRBD1	TGTGCCAGCAGCGTAGGCCAGGGGGCGGAAAGGTATGGCTACACCTTC	CASSVGQGAERYGYTF
TRBV20-1	few	TRBJ2-7	TRBD2	TGCAGTGCTATAAGACTAGCGGGAAGCTCCTACGAGCAGTACTTC	CSAIRLAGSSYEQYF
TRBV4-1	NA	TRBJ2-1	TRBD2	TGCGCCAGCAGCCAAGCACCTAGCGGGGCCTACAATGAGCAGTTCTTC	CASSQAPSGAYNEQFF
TRBV4-1	NA	TRBJ2-7	TRBD2	TGCGCCAGCAGCCTTAGAGCCGGGACTAGCGGTTCCTACGAGCAGTACTTC	CASSLRAGTSGSYEQYF
TRBV10-3	NA	TRBJ2-5	NA	TGTGCCACCAGTGTCGATTTCCGGGAGACCCAGTACTTC	CATSVDFRETQYF
TRBV7-9	few	TRBJ1-2	NA	TGTGCCAGCAGCATCTTCGATTACCGCGGCTACACCTTC	CASSIFDYRGYTF
TRBV5-1	NA	TRBJ2-1	TRBD2	TGCGCCAGCAGGAGGGATATTCCGGGACTAGCGGAACAGAGCTCCTACAATGAGCAGTTCTTC	CASRRDIPGLAEQSSYNEQFF
TRBV7-9	NA	TRBJ2-7	NA	TGTGCCAGCAGCTCGTTTGGGCAGGGAAGGGTCCACGAGCAGTACTTC	CASSSFGQGRVHEQYF
TRBV2	NA	TRBJ2-3	TRBD2	TGTGCCAGCAACGGACTAGCGGGGGGTCCCACAGATACGCAGTATTTT	CASNGLAGGPTDTQYF
TRBV27	NA	TRBJ2-6	NA	TGTGCCAGCAGCCGGAGCCCTGGGGCCAACGTCCTGACTTTC	CASSRSPGANVLTF
TRBV6-1	few	TRBJ2-5	NA	TGTGCCAGCAGTGAAGCCCGACCCCCGTTGACCCAGTACTTC	CASSEARPPLTQYF
TRBV5-1	NA	TRBJ1-2	TRBD1	TGCGCCAGCAGCTTGTCGGACAGGGGGGATGGCTACACCTTC	CASSLSDRGDGYTF
TRBV5-1	NA	TRBJ2-7	NA	TGCGCCAGCAGCTTGGTTGGGGGATACTACGAGCAGTACTTC	CASSLVGGYYEQYF
TRBV5-1	NA	TRBJ2-3	NA	TGCGCCAGCAGCCCAGATAACACAGATACGCAGTATTTT	CASSPDNTDTQYF
TRBV29-1	few	TRBJ1-1	TRBD1	TGCAGCGTGGACTCAGGGGGGAACACTGAAGCTTTCTTT	CSVDSGGNTEAFF
TRBV4-1	NA	TRBJ2-1	NA	TGCGCCAGCAGCCAAGAAAACGGCCAGCCCCACAATGAGCAGTTCTTC	CASSQENGQPHNEQFF
TRBV15	NA	TRBJ2-1	TRBD2	TGTGCCACCAGCGGGACGGAGTCGGGGACTAGCGGGAACTACAATGAGCAGTTCTTC	CATSGTESGTSGNYNEQFF
TRBV12-3/TRBV12-4	few	TRBJ2-7	NA	TGTGCCAGCAGTCTCGGACAGAAACTCACCTACGAGCAGTACTTC	CASSLGQKLTYEQYF
TRBV7-8	once	TRBJ2-1	TRBD2	TGTGCCAGCAGCTTAGGAACTAGCGGGGGAGTCTACAATGAGCAGTTCTTC	CASSLGTSGGVYNEQFF
TRBV4-2	few	TRBJ2-4	NA	TGTGCCAGCAGCCAAGTAAGGGGCAATTTAGCCAAAAACATTCAGTACTTC	CASSQVRGNLAKNIQYF
TRBV4-1	NA	TRBJ2-7	TRBD2	TGCGCCAGCAGCTGGGGACTAGCGGGAGTGGTAGGTGAGCAGTACTTC	CASSWGLAGVVGEQYF
TRBV29-1	NA	TRBJ2-5	TRBD2	TGCAGCGTGTCGGGACTAGCGGAAGAGACCCAGTACTTC	CSVSGLAEETQYF
TRBV4-2	NA	TRBJ2-3	NA	TGTGCCAGCAGCCAAGAGCCCCTGCCCACAGATACGCAGTATTTT	CASSQEPLPTDTQYF
TRBV4-1	few	TRBJ2-3	NA	TGCGCCAGCAGCCAAGAGAGGGCGGCCACAGATACGCAGTATTTT	CASSQERAATDTQYF
TRBV7-7	few	TRBJ2-1	NA	TGTGCCAGGACCCCGGGGGATTTCCCCTACAATGAGCAGTTCTTC	CARTPGDFPYNEQFF
TRBV11-2	NA	TRBJ2-1	TRBD2	TGTGCCAGCAGCTTAGGGCTAGCGGGAAGCGATGAGCAGTTCTTC	CASSLGLAGSDEQFF
TRBV7-6	NA	TRBJ2-3	NA	TGTGCCAGCAAAGACTCGGTGGGGGCCGAAAGCACAGATACGCAGTATTTT	CASKDSVGAESTDTQYF